The source of this T cell receptor (beta chain) is a study of control samples from healthy donors and cancer patients (dated by TCRdb to about 2020). Reading from cysteine to phenylalanine, the CDR3 counts 16 amino acids. Only the CDR3 region is kept as DNA, spanning 48 bases read in frame from base 1. Trimming takes 3 bases off V and 7 bases off J; junction bases not matched to a gene: 6. The germline V gene sets CDR1 to KGHDR and CDR2 to SFDVKD. Comment on this clone: This receptor's antigen is unknown. There are no base qualities to consult, and no much larger clone falls within one base.

The library was built by means of the immunoSEQ multiplex PCR assay. Here the immuneACCESS table is served through TCRdb, limited to in-frame sequences with V and J called. Missing clones are a known gap in these copies; in checked studies unresolved V genes cover under half, and the rest lacks a known reason. The sample table records roughly 100,000 clones; 83% of these occur just once. The ten biggest clones cover around 14% of the sample. The V gene is TRBV24-1 and the J gene is TRBJ2-1; 12 junctional bases match TRBD1. The specimen sequenced was blood. This clonotype was sampled from a woman between 45 and 65 years old in good health. The CDR3 here reads CATSDPGTGGRNEQFF. The DNA sequence follows: TGTGCCACCAGTGATCCCGGGACAGGGGGCCGAAATGAGCAGTTCTTC.